The 27 T cell receptor beta chains in this list originate from one sample, sequenced in a study of T cells in Graves' hyperthyroidism and ophthalmopathy. The TCR beta CDR3 regions underwent amplification using RNA transcripts as the source. An initial round of RT-PCR targeting the TCR CDR3 relied on the HTBI primer set. TCRdb independently ran MiXCR on the multiplex PCR reads; one entry per CDR3 protein. The sample has around 600,000 distinct CDR3 sequences; 16% are singletons. Sequenced: blood. Receptors originate from a woman aged 40 to 55 with Graves' ophthalmopathy.

This clonotype was counted ten times or more. This chain joins TRBV2 and TRBJ2-3, with D possibly being TRBD1 (5 bases). This CDR3 region has 16 residues. CDR1 and CDR2 (germline): SNHLY, FYNNEI. Trimming took 0 bases from V and 1 from J, leaving 11 bases between them. The DNA of the CDR3 is TGTGCCAGCAGTGAAGCCCCAGGGCCGGGCACAGATACGCAGTATTTT. It is translated as CASSEAPGPGTDTQYF. Filled out from reference TRBV2 and TRBJ2-3, the complete variable domain reads EPEVTQTPSHQVTQMGQEVILRCVPISNHLYFYWYRQILGQKVEFLVSFYNNEISEKSEIFDDQFSVERPDGSNFTLKIRSTKLEDSAMYFCASSEAPGPGTDTQYFGPGTRLTVL.

Remarks on this clonotype: One junction end does not reproduce the germline sequence, and a read error may be involved. This rearrangement joins TRBV20-1 to TRBJ2-7, with 9 bases lining up with TRBD2. The CDR3 totals 15 residues. CDR1 is DFQATT, CDR2 SNEGSKA, per germline (reference sequence). CDR3: CSARGGGAYFDEQYF. In DNA, the CDR3 is TGCAGCGCTAGAGGCGGGGGGGCCTACTTTGACGAGCAGTACTTC.

Comment on this clonotype: This could be a read error, since a much larger clone is one nucleotide away. This rearrangement joins TRBV19 to TRBJ2-7, with D possibly TRBD2 on 7 matching bases. Germline V gives CDR1 LNHDA, CDR2 SQIVND (reference sequence). The ends were cut back, 4 bases at V and 3 bases at J, with 16 bases in the middle. The CDR3 runs 15 residues. The CDR3: CASSRTRGGNYEQYF. Here the CDR3 DNA reads TGTGCCAGTAGTAGAACAAGGGGGGGAAACTACGAGCAGTACTTC.

The chain links TRBV2 to TRBJ1-2; the match to TRBD1 covers 8 bases. Germline V CDR1 and CDR2: SNHLY, FYNNEI. The CDR3 runs to 14 residues. Unmatched junction bases numbered 12, after V lost 7 bases and J lost 8 bases. The CDR3 spells CASNEQGAKRGYTF. CDR3 DNA: TGTGCCAGCAACGAGCAGGGGGCTAAGAGAGGCTACACCTTC. Supplemented by reference TRBV2 and TRBJ1-2, the full variable domain reads EPEVTQTPSHQVTQMGQEVILRCVPISNHLYFYWYRQILGQKVEFLVSFYNNEISEKSEIFDDQFSVERPDGSNFTLKIRSTKLEDSAMYFCASNEQGAKRGYTFGSGTRLTVV.

Comment on this clonotype: A read error may be the cause here, since a much bigger clone is one base away. V usage is TRBV7-6 and J usage is TRBJ2-7; tentatively, D is TRBD2 (5 bases). Trimming stripped 5 bases from V and 0 bases from J, with 8 bases between. The CDR3 is 13 amino acids. Germline CDR1 SGHVS, CDR2 FNYEAQ. The CDR3 bases are TGTGCCAGCAGCCGAGGGTTCTCCTACGAGCAGTACTTC. This encodes CASSRGFSYEQYF.

The chain has TRBV29-1 and TRBJ2-1, with D possibly TRBD2 on 5 matching bases. CDR1 is SQVTM, CDR2 ANQGSEA, per germline. The CDR3 is 14 amino acids. V lost 7 bases, J lost 5 bases, and 18 bases lay in between. The CDR3: CSGVSPGNHNEQFF. In DNA form, the CDR3 reads TGCAGCGGTGTGAGTCCGGGAAACCACAATGAGCAGTTCTTC.

The chain has TRBV2 and TRBJ2-3, with D possibly matching TRBD2 (5 bases). Germline CDR1 reads SNHLY; CDR2 reads FYNNEI. The CDR3 length is 14 residues. V was clipped by 7 bases and J by 1 base, with 12 bases between them. Written as DNA, the CDR3 is TGTGCCAGCACTTCCCCGGAGGGCACAGATACGCAGTATTTT. This encodes CASTSPEGTDTQYF.

Many counts were recorded for this clonotype. The chain couples TRBV6-1 to TRBJ2-3; perhaps D is TRBD1 or TRBD2 (6 bases each). CDR1 and CDR2 from the germline V gene are MNHNS and SASEGT. Trimming pared 1 base from V and 3 bases from J, leaving 11 bases between. This CDR3 region has 15 residues. The CDR3: CASSEVGGTTDTQYF. DNA for the CDR3: TGTGCCAGCAGTGAAGTGGGGGGCACAACAGATACGCAGTATTTT.

This clonotype was seen a few times. V and J are TRBV6-1 and TRBJ2-5; D possibly corresponds to TRBD2 (7 bases). The CDR3 length is 17 residues. Trimming cost V 5 bases and J 6 bases, with 25 bases left between them. Germline V lookup: CDR1 MNHNS, CDR2 SASEGT. In nucleotides, the CDR3 is TGTGCCAGCAGTTACGAGGGGGGTAGGAGGGGAGGGCAGACCCAGTACTTC. Encoded protein: CASSYEGGRRGGQTQYF.

This clonotype was recorded many times. The genes are TRBV28 and TRBJ2-1, with D perhaps TRBD2 (7 bases). Germline V gene sequence: CDR1 MDHEN, CDR2 SYDVKM. The CDR3 totals 16 residues. V was pared by 6 bases and J by 2 bases, with 17 bases between. The CDR3: CASSSPGEGPYNEQFF. CDR3 nucleotide sequence: TGTGCCAGCAGCTCCCCAGGGGAGGGGCCCTACAATGAGCAGTTCTTC.

In DNA, the CDR3 is TGCGCCAGCAGCCAAGACCCTAAAAACACAGCGGGGCTGACTTACGAGCAGTACTTC. This codes for CASSQDPKNTAGLTYEQYF. The gene calls are TRBV4-1 and TRBJ2-7, with 7 bases aligning to TRBD2. V lost 0 bases and J lost 4; bases outside the gene matches: 18. Germline V gives CDR1 MGHRA, CDR2 YSYEKL. The length of the CDR3 is 19 residues.

V gene TRBV27 combines with J gene TRBJ1-5; D is uncertain. In germline, CDR1 is MNHEY, CDR2 SMNVEV (reference sequence). The length of the CDR3 is 13 residues. Trimming shortened V by 2 bases and J by 6 bases, and 8 bases separated the two germline ends. CDR3 in DNA: TGTGCCAGCAGTTTAGCGGTCCGTCAGCCCCAGCATTTT. It codes for CASSLAVRQPQHF.

This clonotype appeared many times. V usage is TRBV6-2 or TRBV6-3 and J usage is TRBJ2-7; 9 bases map to TRBD1. After removal of 6 bases from V and 0 bases from J, the junction contained 6 bases not matched to a gene. Per germline, CDR1 MNHEY and CDR2 SVGEGT. This CDR3 contains 15 residues. CDR3 in amino acids: CASRAGQGSSYEQYF. The CDR3, as DNA: TGTGCCAGCAGAGCGGGACAGGGAAGCTCCTACGAGCAGTACTTC.

The sample holds a few counts of this clonotype. V usage is TRBV7-2 and J usage is TRBJ2-7, with TRBD2 matching 14 bases. CDR1 and CDR2 from the germline V gene are SGHTA and FQGNSA. This CDR3 contains 15 residues. Losses at the gene ends were 4 bases for V and 6 bases for J; bases not matched to a gene: 5. CDR3 loop: CASSWGLAGAAEQYF. The CDR3 nucleotides read TGTGCCAGCAGCTGGGGACTAGCGGGAGCCGCCGAGCAGTACTTC.

This clonotype has ten or more counts. The rearrangement uses TRBV11-2 and TRBJ1-1, with a tentative D call TRBD1 (5 bases). There are 15 residues in the CDR3. CDR1 SGHAT and CDR2 FQNNGV come from the germline V gene. The V gene lost 3 bases and the J gene lost 3 bases, with 14 bases spanning the gap. The chain's CDR3 is CASSFLSRADTEAFF. The DNA for the CDR3 is TGTGCCAGCAGCTTTCTCTCCAGGGCGGACACTGAAGCTTTCTTT.

The chain has TRBV3-1 and TRBJ2-6; perhaps TRBD2 as D (5 bases). V was shortened by 0 bases and J by 0 bases, with 12 bases between the two germline ends. Germline V lookup: CDR1 LGHDT, CDR2 YNNKEL (reference sequence). The CDR3 has 18 amino acids. CDR3 residues: CASSQEGSAISGANVLTF. The CDR3 DNA reads as TGTGCCAGCAGCCAAGAGGGGAGCGCCATCTCTGGGGCCAACGTCCTGACTTTC.

This clonotype has at least ten counts. This sequence joins TRBV18 and TRBJ2-3, with unresolved D. Germline CDR1 KGHSH, CDR2 LQKENI. Trimming removed 0 bases from V and 3 bases from J, with 1 base in between. The CDR3 is 12 residues long. CDR3 protein: CASSPPTDTQYF. In DNA form, the CDR3 reads TGTGCCAGCTCACCACCGACAGATACGCAGTATTTT.

In this sample, this clonotype turned up a few times. The CDR3 sequence is CASSEAAGGARYNEQFF. The CDR3 DNA follows: TGTGCCAGCAGTGAAGCGGCAGGGGGTGCTAGGTACAATGAGCAGTTCTTC. The genes are TRBV6-1 and TRBJ2-1; 7 positions match TRBD1. Losses at the gene ends were 0 bases for V and 4 bases for J; bases not matched to a gene: 9. This CDR3 is built from 17 residues. Germline lookup yields CDR1 MNHNS and CDR2 SASEGT.

The chain is built from TRBV28 and TRBJ2-5, with 8 bases that match TRBD2. Germline CDR1 MDHEN, CDR2 SYDVKM. This CDR3 spans 13 amino acids. The V gene end was trimmed by 10 bases and the J gene end by 1 base; junction bases not matched to a gene: 5. CDR3 bases: TGTGCCATAGCGGGAAGGGGCCAAGAGACCCAGTACTTC. Translating gives CAIAGRGQETQYF.

The chain is built from TRBV28 and TRBJ1-6; D remains ambiguous. This CDR3 comprises 12 residues. Germline V gene data show CDR1 as MDHEN and CDR2 as SYDVKM. With 4 bases removed from V and 11 bases from J, the gap between germline ends came to 9 bases. The CDR3 loop is CASSWATAPLHF. DNA for the CDR3: TGTGCCAGCAGTTGGGCCACGGCACCCCTCCACTTT. Full variable domain (missing parts from reference TRBV28 and TRBJ1-6): DVKVTQSSRYLVKRTGEKVFLECVQDMDHENMFWYRQDPGLGLRLIYFSYDVKMKEKGDIPEGYSVSREKKERFSLILESASTNQTSMYLCASSWATAPLHFGNGTRLTVT.

This clonotype was recorded many times. The chain recombines TRBV20-1 with TRBJ2-1; 10 bases fit TRBD2. CDR1 is DFQATT and CDR2 is SNEGSKA in the germline V gene (reference sequence). Losses at the gene ends were 6 bases for V and 4 bases for J; bases not matched to a gene: 18. The CDR3 consists of 18 residues. The chain's CDR3 is CSAAGTSALAALYNEQFF. As DNA, the CDR3 is TGCAGTGCCGCCGGGACTAGCGCGCTGGCGGCCTTATACAATGAGCAGTTCTTC.

This clonotype came up many times. The chain combines TRBV6-1 with TRBJ1-5, with D unclear. CDR1 MNHNS and CDR2 SASEGT come from the germline V gene. CDR3 length: 12 amino acids. Between the trimmed V and J ends, which lost 6 bases and 0 bases, there was a span of 3 bases. As DNA, the CDR3 is TGTGCCAGCAGGAATAGCAATCAGCCCCAGCATTTT. This translates into CASRNSNQPQHF.

This clonotype has a handful of counts. In nucleotides, the CDR3 is TGCGCCAGCAGCCAAAGCCGCCTGGGGGGTCCCAATCAGCCCCAGCATTTT. The encoded protein is CASSQSRLGGPNQPQHF. The chain has TRBV4-1 and TRBJ1-5, with a weak D call TRBD1 (5 bases). Per germline, CDR1 MGHRA and CDR2 YSYEKL. V was trimmed by 2 bases and J by 3 bases, leaving 17 bases between them. CDR3 length: 17 residues.

This clonotype was counted a few times. V usage is TRBV4-1 and J usage is TRBJ2-7, with 8 bases lining up with TRBD2. The CDR3 is 16 residues long. With V trimmed by 1 base and J by 0 bases, 5 bases remained unmatched. The germline V gene encodes CDR1 MGHRA and CDR2 YSYEKL. CDR3 bases: TGCGCCAGCAGCCAAGGAGGCGGGAGGAGCTCCTACGAGCAGTACTTC. It yields the protein CASSQGGGRSSYEQYF.

There are many counts of this clonotype. This chain joins TRBV28 and TRBJ2-3; 8 bases are shared with TRBD1. Germline V CDR1 and CDR2: MDHEN, SYDVKM. The CDR3 totals 14 residues. Trimming took 5 bases from V and 5 from J; bases not matched to a gene: 6. The CDR3 protein is CASSTRGQIDTQYF. The CDR3 DNA reads as TGTGCCAGCAGTACCAGGGGGCAGATAGATACGCAGTATTTT.

This clonotype was observed a handful of times. The CDR3 sequence: CAWNQGDGTDTQYF. CDR3 sequence (DNA): TGTGCCTGGAACCAGGGGGATGGCACAGATACGCAGTATTTT. The chain uses TRBV30 and TRBJ2-3, with 7 positions matching TRBD1. The CDR3 is 14 amino acids. Trimming took 4 bases from V and 1 from J; bases not matched to a gene: 5. CDR1 and CDR2 (germline): GTSNPN, SVGIG (reference sequence). Together with reference TRBV30 and TRBJ2-3, the CDR3 gives the full variable domain: SQTIHQWPATLVQPVGSPLSLECTVEGTSNPNLYWYRQAAGRGLQLLFYSVGIGQISSEVPQNLSASRPQDRQFILSSKKLLLSDSGFYLCAWNQGDGTDTQYFGPGTRLTVL.

The chain is built from TRBV2 and TRBJ1-3, with a weak D call TRBD1 (6 bases). Trimming removed 7 bases from V and 0 bases from J, with 13 bases in between. The CDR3 contains 15 residues. Germline V gene data show CDR1 as SNHLY and CDR2 as FYNNEI. In nucleotides, the CDR3 is TGTGCCAGCATGGGGGGCGGAGACTCTGGAAACACCATATATTTT. Translation: CASMGGGDSGNTIYF.